A selection of T cell receptor beta chains follows, all from one sample in a study of blood T cell repertoires in COVID-19. This table comes from immunoSEQ multiplex PCR, and its TCRdb copy is limited to in-frame clones, with some not included. The repertoire holds 200,000 to 250,000 clones, with 70% to 90% as singletons. The source material was peripheral blood. Receptors originate from a woman aged 50 to 60 with COVID-19, enrolled during active disease. CDR3s include the opening cysteine and the closing phenylalanine or tryptophan. The order of the fields is CDR3 length, D gene, clone size, J gene, V gene, CDR3 DNA, CDR3 protein. A D gene is named only where the DNA matches it firmly. Clone size is given for some rows only: seen once, a few or many times, or a class if the clone is expanded.

13,-,once,TRBJ1-2,TRBV28,TGTGCCAGCAGTTTAGACAGGCTCTATGGCTACACCTTC,CASSLDRLYGYTF
13,-,-,TRBJ1-2,TRBV10-3,TGTGCCATCAGTGAGCCCAGGGGTGCGGGCTACACCTTC,CAISEPRGAGYTF
14,-,-,TRBJ1-1,TRBV28,TGTGCCAGCAGTTTATATAACAGTAACACTGAAGCTTTCTTT,CASSLYNSNTEAFF
14,-,-,TRBJ2-7,TRBV7-3,TGTGCCAGCAGCTTACAGGGCCCCGCGTACGAGCAGTACTTC,CASSLQGPAYEQYF
17,-,-,TRBJ2-6,TRBV7-6,TGTGCCAGCAGCTCGCCAGGGGGGACTGGTGGGGCCAACGTCCTGACTTTC,CASSSPGGTGGANVLTF
13,TRBD2,-,TRBJ2-2,TRBV27,TGTGCCAGCAGTGGTCGGGAGGACGGGGAGCTGTTTTTT,CASSGREDGELFF
14,-,-,TRBJ2-1,TRBV10-3,TGTGCCATTCTAGACTCAAGCTCCTACAATGAGCAGTTCTTC,CAILDSSSYNEQFF
15,-,-,TRBJ2-3,TRBV14,TGTGCCAGCAGCCTACAGGGACCTCGCACAGATACGCAGTATTTT,CASSLQGPRTDTQYF
18,-,-,TRBJ1-1,TRBV13,TGTGCCAGCAGCGTCATACCAAGAACAGGGCGCGGCGAAACCGAAGCTTTCTTT,CASSVIPRTGRGETEAFF
14,-,-,TRBJ2-1,TRBV7-2,TGTGCCAGCAGCTTCCAAGACAGATACAATGAGCAGTTCTTC,CASSFQDRYNEQFF
14,TRBD1,-,TRBJ1-6,TRBV30,TGTGCCTGGAGTTCGGGACAGGGCCATTCACCCCTCCACTTT,CAWSSGQGHSPLHF
13,-,-,TRBJ1-2,TRBV19,TGTGCCAGTAGTTCCTATCGGGGGAGCGGCTACACCTTC,CASSSYRGSGYTF
16,TRBD1,-,TRBJ1-1,TRBV6-2/TRBV6-3,TGTGCCAGCAGTTCACCGGGACAGATAAAGAACACTGAAGCTTTCTTT,CASSSPGQIKNTEAFF
17,-,-,TRBJ1-2,TRBV29-1,TGCAGCGTTGATACCAGGGCCGACAGGCGGATGTACTATGGCTACACCTTC,CSVDTRADRRMYYGYTF
17,TRBD1,-,TRBJ2-1,TRBV28,TGTGCCAGCAGTTTATCCGTCCCAGGGGGTTCCTACAATGAGCAGTTCTTC,CASSLSVPGGSYNEQFF
12,-,-,TRBJ1-1,TRBV2,TGTGCCAGCACGTGGAGTTACACTGAAGCTTTCTTT,CASTWSYTEAFF
14,TRBD1,-,TRBJ1-4,TRBV6-5,TGTGCCAGCAGCCCCAGGGGGGAATATGAAAAACTGTTTTTT,CASSPRGEYEKLFF
15,-,-,TRBJ1-3,TRBV5-1,TGCGCCAGCAGCCCCGGACAGCATTCTGGAAACACCATATATTTT,CASSPGQHSGNTIYF
15,-,-,TRBJ2-6,TRBV28,TGTGCCAGCAGTCCCTATCGGGGTGGGGCCAACGTCCTGACTTTC,CASSPYRGGANVLTF
13,-,-,TRBJ2-2,TRBV9,TGTGCCAGCAGGCAGGGCGAAACCGGGGAGCTGTTTTTT,CASRQGETGELFF
13,-,once,TRBJ2-5,TRBV2,TGTGCCAGCACCCCTCGTGTTGAGGAGACCCAGTACTTC,CASTPRVEETQYF
15,TRBD2,-,TRBJ2-7,TRBV7-8,TGTGCCAGCAGCTCCTTCTGGGAGGGAAACAACGAGCAGTACTTC,CASSSFWEGNNEQYF
15,TRBD1,-,TRBJ2-5,TRBV10-3,TGTGCCATCAGTGCTCGGACAGGGGGCGGGGAGACCCAGTACTTC,CAISARTGGGETQYF
15,-,once,TRBJ1-5,TRBV28,TGTGCCAGCACCTTAACGGTGACAGGCCGAGAGCCCCAGCATTTT,CASTLTVTGREPQHF
13,-,-,TRBJ1-2,TRBV3-1/TRBV3-2,TGTGCCAGCAGCCAGGAGGTGGGCTATGGCTACACCTTC,CASSQEVGYGYTF
18,-,-,TRBJ2-3,TRBV4-1,TGCGCCAGCAGCCAAGGGGGGCACTATTCTCCTAGCACAGATACGCAGTATTTT,CASSQGGHYSPSTDTQYF
17,TRBD2,-,TRBJ2-5,TRBV7-8,TGTGCCAGCAGCTTGGTTACTAGCGGGCGCGCTAAAGAGACCCAGTACTTC,CASSLVTSGRAKETQYF
21,-,-,TRBJ1-5,TRBV3-1/TRBV3-2,TGTGCCAGCAGCCAAGATCTAGCGAGTAATCAATACCCTCCCTTTGGTCAGCCCCAGCATTTT,CASSQDLASNQYPPFGQPQHF
13,-,-,TRBJ1-2,TRBV6-4,TGTGCCAGCAGTGAGGGGAGCGACTATGGCTACACCTTC,CASSEGSDYGYTF
15,TRBD2,-,TRBJ2-2,TRBV10-3,TGTGCCATCAGCGTCGCTAGCGGGGGGACCGGGGAGCTGTTTTTT,CAISVASGGTGELFF
16,-,-,TRBJ2-2,TRBV19,TGTGCCAGTAGTATATGGTCACCTCCTCGGACCGGGGAGCTGTTTTTT,CASSIWSPPRTGELFF
14,-,-,TRBJ2-3,TRBV7-8,TGTGCCAGCAGCTTAGGAGCTAGCACAGATACGCAGTATTTT,CASSLGASTDTQYF
17,TRBD2,-,TRBJ2-3,TRBV24-1,TGTGCCACCAGTGACCCAACTAGCGGGGGGTACACAGATACGCAGTATTTT,CATSDPTSGGYTDTQYF
14,-,-,TRBJ2-1,TRBV11-3,TGTGCCAGCAGCTTAGACCCAGTATACAATGAGCAGTTCTTC,CASSLDPVYNEQFF
15,-,-,TRBJ2-3,TRBV7-9,TGTGCCAGCAGCTCCGGCGCGGGCCGGGCAGATACGCAGTATTTT,CASSSGAGRADTQYF
13,-,-,TRBJ1-5,TRBV27,TGTGCCACCGCGGGACGTTCCAATCAGCCCCAGCATTTT,CATAGRSNQPQHF
16,TRBD1,many,TRBJ1-5,TRBV19,TGTGCCAGTAGTATAGAGGACAGGGTATACAATCAGCCCCAGCATTTT,CASSIEDRVYNQPQHF
13,-,-,TRBJ1-2,TRBV28,TGTGCCAGCAGTTTACGAGCAGGGATTGGCTACACCTTC,CASSLRAGIGYTF
15,TRBD1,-,TRBJ1-6,TRBV5-4,TGTGCCAGCAGCCCGGGGACAGGGGGCTGGTCACCCCTCCACTTT,CASSPGTGGWSPLHF
16,-,-,TRBJ2-6,TRBV24-1,TGTGCCACCAGTCACAGGACCTTCTCTGGGGCCAACGTCCTGACTTTC,CATSHRTFSGANVLTF
16,TRBD1,-,TRBJ1-5,TRBV20-1,TGCAGTGCCAGTGACAGGGCACCTTATAGCAATCAGCCCCAGCATTTT,CSASDRAPYSNQPQHF
14,-,-,TRBJ1-1,TRBV10-2,TGCGCCAGCAGTTCACAGGGAGTAGACACTGAAGCTTTCTTT,CASSSQGVDTEAFF
22,TRBD2,-,TRBJ2-2,TRBV7-3,TGTGCCAGCAGCTACTCATGGGGGACTAGCGGGGCCGCTAACCTAAACACCGGGGAGCTGTTTTTT,CASSYSWGTSGAANLNTGELFF
14,-,-,TRBJ2-3,TRBV28,TGTGCCAGCCGCCCCAGGGGTTACACAGATACGCAGTATTTT,CASRPRGYTDTQYF
13,-,-,TRBJ1-2,TRBV3-1/TRBV3-2,TGTGCCAGCAGCCCCAGGGCCCGTGTACGCTACACCTTC,CASSPRARVRYTF
16,TRBD1,once,TRBJ2-7,TRBV24-1,TGTGCCACCAGTGATGGCCGGGACAGGGTATTACGCGAGCAGTACTTC,CATSDGRDRVLREQYF
15,TRBD1,-,TRBJ2-7,TRBV11-3,TGTGCCAGCAGCTTATCACGGACAGGGGGGGGTGAGCAGTACTTC,CASSLSRTGGGEQYF
14,-,-,TRBJ1-2,TRBV11-2,TGTGCCAGCAGCTTTGGTCAGGGGAACTATGGCTACACCTTC,CASSFGQGNYGYTF
13,TRBD1,-,TRBJ2-7,TRBV10-2,TGCGCCAGTTGGACAGGGGAATCCTACGAGCAGTACTTC,CASWTGESYEQYF
14,-,-,TRBJ1-1,TRBV28,TGTGCCAGCAGCCAGGCCTTGGGGAGCACTGAAGCTTTCTTT,CASSQALGSTEAFF
14,-,once,TRBJ2-3,TRBV24-1,TGTGCCACCAGTGATCCGCAGGGTACAGATACGCAGTATTTT,CATSDPQGTDTQYF
14,-,-,TRBJ1-1,TRBV5-1,TGCGCCAGCAGCTTAGGGGCCATGAACACTGAAGCTTTCTTT,CASSLGAMNTEAFF